These 2 T cell receptor beta chains came from one sample sequenced in a study of neoadjuvant anti-PD-1 for oral cavity cancer. This table comes from immunoSEQ multiplex PCR, and its TCRdb copy is limited to in-frame clones, with some not included. The sample records 70,000 to 95,000 clones, approximately 80% being singletons. This sample comprised PBMCs, obtained before nivolumab (anti-PD-1) treatment. The origin of the receptors is a person between 40 and 80 years old with oral cavity squamous cell carcinoma.

The CDR3 region has the DNA TGTGCCAGCAGTGATTGGGCTGGGGCCAACGTCCTGACTTTC. Protein sequence: CASSDWAGANVLTF. This chain connects TRBV2 to TRBJ2-6, with unresolved D. The CDR3 loop spans 14 amino acids. Germline assignment: CDR1 SNHLY and CDR2 FYNNEI. With 3 bases removed from V and 2 bases from J, the gap between germline ends came to 5 bases.

The genes are TRBV2 and TRBJ1-5; D is unclear. Trimming pared 8 bases from V and 1 base from J, leaving 9 bases between. Germline CDR1 SNHLY, CDR2 FYNNEI. This CDR3 spans 13 amino acids. CDR3 protein: CASVAESNQPQHF. CDR3 in DNA: TGTGCCAGCGTGGCGGAGAGCAATCAGCCCCAGCATTTT. Complete variable domain (other parts from reference TRBV2 and TRBJ1-5): EPEVTQTPSHQVTQMGQEVILRCVPISNHLYFYWYRQILGQKVEFLVSFYNNEISEKSEIFDDQFSVERPDGSNFTLKIRSTKLEDSAMYFCASVAESNQPQHFGDGTRLSIL.